The T cell receptor (beta chain) described here comes from a study of T cells in Graves' hyperthyroidism and ophthalmopathy (dated by TCRdb to the late 2010s). Looking at the study overall: Peripheral blood samples were taken at the time of initial diagnosis, prior to any treatment. The 100 or so discovery patients were divided at random into training and test sets in a 7:3 ratio. A discovery cohort of about 100 patients, approximately 45 with Graves' ophthalmopathy and 55 to 60 with stable Graves' hyperthyroidism, was used to find distinguishing TCR V-J signatures. Whether ophthalmopathy could be predicted prospectively was tested in an independent validation cohort made up of roughly 20 hyperthyroidism patients plus 17 patients who later progressed to ophthalmopathy. Thyroid tissue and blood T-cell repertoires from over 5 Graves' hyperthyroidism patients were also compared in the study. TCR Vbeta CDR3 sequencing of 135 peripheral blood samples (over 40 ophthalmopathy, roughly 72 hyperthyroidism and about 17 progressor patients) is reported in the paper. Following sampling, methimazole starting at 30 mg daily was given to hyperthyroidism patients, and high-dose intravenous methylprednisolone was given to ophthalmopathy patients.

The paper's findings and limits, for the study overall: No statistical method was used to set the sample size in advance, and investigators knew the group allocation. In cross-validation, a model built on a 13 V-J signature told ophthalmopathy apart from stable hyperthyroidism with under 90% sensitivity and 81% to 82% specificity, and in testing the same model reached 80%/75%. Most expanded thyroid clonotypes (frequency above 0.001) were also detected in blood, a finding suggesting that blood repertoires may reflect thyroid immune responses. During validation, the model predicted progression to ophthalmopathy a median of about 6.5 months ahead of onset, with around 70% sensitivity and 72% to 80% specificity.

CDR1 SGHNT and CDR2 YYREEE were looked up in the germline V gene (reference sequence). The CDR3 runs 14 residues from the cysteine to the phenylalanine. Of all the DNA, just the CDR3 is kept, 42 bases in frame from base 1. V is shortened by 1 base, J by 8 bases, and the region joining them spans 15 bases. For this clonotype: Its antigen has not been determined. No base quality values were provided; no much bigger clone lies one nucleotide off.

The TCR beta CDR3 regions were amplified from RNA transcripts. A first-round RT-PCR of the TCR CDR3 used the HTBI primer set with the Qiagen OneStep RT-PCR kit. The libraries were constructed in a second round of multiplex PCR and then size-selected and purified. Sequencing of the libraries was done on an Illumina HiSeq2000 using paired-end 100 bp reads. Under the source paper's analysis protocol: Raw data were processed with SOAPnuke, discarding reads with adapters, uncalled bases, mean Phred below 15, or no exact constant-primer or identifier match. High-quality paired reads were merged using COPE v1.2.5, and each unique nucleotide sequence was defined as a clonotype. MiTCR v1.1 was used to align the clonotypes against IMGT TRBV, TRBD and TRBJ reference segments. The analysis included only V-J combinations with a frequency above 0.0001, which together covered approximately 99% of the repertoires. A TCS score was defined as the ratio between F50 (clonal expansion) and ExV (chaos), using BLOSUM62-based TCRdist between CDR3 peptides within each V-J. Welch's t-statistics and random forest reduced just over 500 V-J features to 10 to 15, which were used in a naive Bayes classifier (R e1071). TCRdb reran the public reads through fastp at Q25 and MiXCR, keeping productive beta chains. All rows with the same CDR3 protein become a single entry with the most common DNA and genes. V and J calls and clone size were set by TCRdb, not the authors. The sample table contains around 500,000 distinct CDR3 sequences; only one count was recorded for about 20% of them. Of the sample, about 53% falls within the top ten clones.

Ophthalmopathy patients had moderately to severely active disease, Clinical Activity Score of at least 3, NOSPECS grade of at least 4, and duration under 3 months. The study excluded patients with uncontrolled infections, other autoimmune diseases, pregnancy or lactation. Diagnoses were established on the basis of clinical symptoms, serum thyroxine and TRAb, thyroid ultrasound, and orbital computed tomography. PBMCs were separated from 7.5 to 10 ml of fresh peripheral blood using Ficoll-Paque density gradient centrifugation. Trizol reagent was used to extract total RNA, and RNA quality was then checked on an Agilent 2100 Bioanalyzer.

The TCR was taken from a woman aged 70 to 79 with Graves' ophthalmopathy. Sequenced sample: blood. The chain is made from TRBV5-4 and TRBJ1-2, and TRBD1 may be the D gene, going by 6 matching bases. Here the CDR3 is given as CASSLRGQGSGYTF. The DNA sequence is given as TGTGCCAGCAGCTTGCGGGGGCAGGGGAGCGGCTACACCTTC.